One and the same sample provided the 29 T cell receptor beta chains below, sequenced in a study of blood T cells in healthy people across ages. Next came a second PCR, run for about 7 to 12 cycles, which used a sample-barcoded 5' primer along with a J-beta primer mix. TCRdb re-called the 5' RACE reads with MiXCR, one entry per CDR3 protein. The table shows some 760,000 distinct CDR3 sequences, with more than 20% occurring only once. These data also formed part of another study, on T cells of mothers and their children.

The sample consisted of blood. The receptors originated from a boy between 5 and 17 years old in good health.

This clonotype has just a few counts. The rearrangement uses TRBV28 and TRBJ2-7, with 7 bases fitting TRBD1. This CDR3 is built from 14 residues. CDR1 and CDR2 (germline): MDHEN, SYDVKM. The junction had 16 bases not matched to a gene; V was cut back by 5 bases and J by 12 bases. This CDR3 is CASSPRPQGQGPYF. The CDR3 DNA sequence: TGTGCCAGCAGTCCCCGCCCACAGGGGCAGGGGCCGTACTTC.

In this sample, this clonotype turned up a few times. CDR3 protein: CASSARRETQYF. Here the CDR3 DNA reads TGTGCCAGTAGTGCACGTCGGGAGACCCAGTACTTC. The J gene is TRBJ2-5, the V gene TRBV19; D is unresolved. CDR1 is LNHDA and CDR2 is SQIVND in the germline V gene (reference sequence). The CDR3 is 12 residues long. Trimming pared 5 bases from V and 5 bases from J, leaving 9 bases between. The variable domain in full, completed from reference TRBV19 and TRBJ2-5, reads DGGITQSPKYLFRKEGQNVTLSCEQNLNHDAMYWYRQDPGQGLRLIYYSQIVNDFQKGDIAEGYSVSREKKESFPLTVTSAQKNPTAFYLCASSARRETQYFGPGTRLLVL.

The gene calls are TRBV12-3 or TRBV12-4 and TRBJ1-1, with TRBD1 matching over 9 bases. V lost 11 bases, J lost 5 bases, and 15 bases stayed unmatched. There are 15 residues in the CDR3. The CDR3 protein is CASLPGTGLGTEAFF. CDR3 sequence (DNA): TGTGCCTCCCTCCCCGGGACAGGGCTGGGAACTGAAGCTTTCTTT.

This clonotype was seen only a few times. The chain uses TRBV28 and TRBJ1-4; possibly TRBD1 for D (6 bases). The CDR3 length is 14 residues. V shed 3 bases and J shed 10 bases, with 15 bases lying between them. From germline, CDR1 is MDHEN and CDR2 SYDVKM. The CDR3 spells CASSFTGRWGKLFF. CDR3 nucleotides: TGTGCCAGCAGTTTCACAGGGAGGTGGGGAAAACTGTTTTTT. The full variable domain, in which reference TRBV28 and TRBJ1-4 provide the parts outside the CDR3, is DVKVTQSSRYLVKRTGEKVFLECVQDMDHENMFWYRQDPGLGLRLIYFSYDVKMKEKGDIPEGYSVSREKKERFSLILESASTNQTSMYLCASSFTGRWGKLFFGSGTQLSVL.

In the case of this clonotype: A junction end diverges from the germline sequence, so it may reflect a read error. The CDR3 here is CASSRGGRDAQYF. Here the CDR3 DNA reads TGTGCCAGCAGTCGAGGGGGGAGAGATGCGCAGTATTTT. The J gene is TRBJ2-3, the V gene TRBV12-3 or TRBV12-4; D may be TRBD1 or TRBD2 (6 bases each). The CDR3 contains 13 residues.

The CDR3 DNA is TGTGCCAGCAGATCGGACGGGGACTCCCAGCCCCAGCATTTT. Its translation is CASRSDGDSQPQHF. This chain joins TRBV2 and TRBJ1-5, with a possible D match to TRBD1 (5 bases). CDR3 length equals 14 residues. Germline CDR1 and CDR2: SNHLY and FYNNEI. Deletions cut 6 bases from V and 7 bases from J, with 16 bases between.

V is TRBV4-3 and J is TRBJ2-5, with D possibly being TRBD2 (5 bases). Per germline, CDR1 LGHNA and CDR2 YSLEER. V gave up 0 bases and J gave up 5 bases, with 16 bases separating them. This CDR3 is built from 16 residues. The CDR3 is CASSQDRWGAGETQYF. DNA for the CDR3: TGCGCCAGCAGCCAAGATCGGTGGGGAGCAGGCGAGACCCAGTACTTC.

The J gene is TRBJ2-5, the V gene TRBV14, with 8 bases lining up with TRBD2. The ends lost 2 bases at V and 4 bases at J; junction bases unmatched: 6. The CDR3 runs to 15 residues. The germline CDR1 and CDR2 sequences are SGHDN and FVKESK. CDR3: CASSQPAGVGETQYF. CDR3 sequence (DNA): TGTGCCAGCAGCCAACCAGCGGGAGTCGGAGAGACCCAGTACTTC.

This clonotype has just a few counts. The rearrangement joins TRBV7-2 to TRBJ2-1; D is uncertain. CDR1 SGHTA and CDR2 FQGNSA come from the germline V gene. Trimming stripped 0 bases from V and 0 bases from J, with 6 bases between. The CDR3 sequence is 15 residues long. The CDR3 is CASSLAAVSYNEQFF. The DNA for the CDR3 is TGTGCCAGCAGCTTAGCCGCGGTCTCCTACAATGAGCAGTTCTTC.

The chain carries TRBV14 and TRBJ2-7, with unresolved D. The CDR3 contains 14 residues. Germline CDR1 and CDR2: SGHDN and FVKESK. V lost 4 bases and J 2 bases, leaving 12 bases between the germline ends. DNA of the CDR3: TGTGCCAGCAGCCTCGTACAACATCCCTACGAGCAGTACTTC. As protein: CASSLVQHPYEQYF.

V usage is TRBV29-1 and J usage is TRBJ2-1; TRBD2 is a possible D gene (5 bases). CDR1 and CDR2 from the germline V gene are SQVTM and ANQGSEA. The V and J ends lost 4 bases and 4 bases respectively, with 17 bases between them. The CDR3 contains 15 residues. In nucleotides, the CDR3 is TGCAGCGTTGTCGGCACCGGGGAAGCATACAATGAGCAGTTCTTC. As protein: CSVVGTGEAYNEQFF.

The sample holds a few counts of this clonotype. V is TRBV29-1 and J is TRBJ2-1, with 7 nucleotides matching TRBD2. Losses at the gene ends were 3 bases for V and 0 bases for J; bases not matched to a gene: 5. Germline CDR1 reads SQVTM; CDR2 reads ANQGSEA. The CDR3 consists of 15 residues. The CDR3 sequence: CSVDWSGDSYNEQFF. The CDR3 DNA sequence: TGCAGCGTTGATTGGAGCGGGGACTCCTACAATGAGCAGTTCTTC.

V is TRBV24-1 and J is TRBJ2-3; D is perhaps TRBD2 (5 bases). CDR1 KGHDR and CDR2 SFDVKD come from the germline V gene. Trimming removed 4 bases at V and 4 bases at J, with 11 bases between. The CDR3 totals 14 residues. The CDR3 sequence: CATSETRSSDTQYF. CDR3 sequence (DNA): TGTGCCACCAGTGAAACTAGGAGTTCAGATACGCAGTATTTT.

In this sample, this clonotype turned up a few times. The chain has TRBV7-2 and TRBJ2-5; TRBD2 agrees at 11 bases. The J call may not be correct, given that the DNA end is closer to TRBJ2-7. Germline V gives CDR1 SGHTA, CDR2 FQGNSA. The CDR3 covers 16 residues. DNA of the CDR3: TGTGCCAGCAGCTTCGGACTAGCGGGCGCCGGGTACGAGCAGTACTTC. The encoded protein is CASSFGLAGAGYEQYF.

V usage is TRBV29-1 and J usage is TRBJ2-5; D possibly corresponds to TRBD1 (5 bases). Germline V gene lookup returns CDR1 SQVTM and CDR2 ANQGSEA. The germline V and J ends were trimmed by 6 bases and 0 bases, with 17 bases remaining between them. The CDR3 covers 15 residues. Written as DNA, the CDR3 is TGCAGCGTGGACATCCCGGAACGGTACCAAGAGACCCAGTACTTC. This encodes CSVDIPERYQETQYF.

This clonotype was counted at least ten times. CDR3 protein: CASSPTGSENIQYF. The CDR3 coding sequence is TGCGCCAGCAGCCCGACAGGGTCCGAAAACATTCAGTACTTC. This chain links TRBV5-1 with TRBJ2-4; 7 nucleotides match TRBD1. Germline assignment: CDR1 SGHRS and CDR2 YFSETQ. Trimming removed 4 bases from V and 5 bases from J; junction bases left unmatched: 6. The CDR3 contains 14 residues.

This clonotype was counted a few times. The J gene is TRBJ2-7, the V gene TRBV7-8, with 8 bases lining up with TRBD2. V lost 1 base to trimming and J lost 3 bases; unmatched junction nucleotides: 5. The CDR3 has 15 residues. The V gene's germline CDR1 is SGHVS and CDR2 FQNEAQ. CDR3 residues: CASSLGDSGVYEQYF. The CDR3, as DNA: TGTGCCAGCAGCTTAGGTGATAGCGGGGTCTACGAGCAGTACTTC.

As concerns this clonotype: Relative to the germline gene, one junction end is altered; a read error may explain this. This chain uses TRBV28 with TRBJ2-3; perhaps TRBD1 as D (6 bases). Germline V gene data show CDR1 as MDHEN and CDR2 as SYDVKM. The CDR3 is 13 residues long. CDR3 in DNA: TGTGCCGGCAGTTTCAGGGGCGTAGATACGCAGTATTTT. This encodes CAGSFRGVDTQYF.

This clonotype was found a few times. The chain recombines TRBV4-3 with TRBJ1-5, with D unresolved. V dropped 0 bases and J dropped 2 bases, with 8 bases sitting between them. The CDR3 is 15 residues long. The germline CDR1 and CDR2 sequences are LGHNA and YSLEER. The chain's CDR3 is CASSQEPDGNQPQHF. The DNA of the CDR3 is TGCGCCAGCAGCCAAGAACCAGATGGCAATCAGCCCCAGCATTTT.

Note on this clonotype: The junction departs from germline at one end; a sequencing error may be responsible. J is TRBJ2-7 and V is TRBV28; the D gene is possibly TRBD1 (5 bases). In germline, CDR1 is MDHEN, CDR2 SYDVKM. The CDR3 totals 14 residues. The DNA of the CDR3 is TGCGCCAGCAGTTCTCGGACAAGCTCCTACGAGCAGTACTTC. Encoded protein: CASSSRTSSYEQYF.

V usage is TRBV20-1 and J usage is TRBJ2-1; 11 nucleotides align to TRBD2. The CDR3 is made up of 16 amino acids. The V and J ends lost 3 bases and 4 bases, in that order; junction bases with no gene match: 8. Germline lookup yields CDR1 DFQATT and CDR2 SNEGSKA (reference sequence). In nucleotides, the CDR3 is TGCAGTGCTAGGTCCCGGATAGCGGGGGGGTACAATGAGCAGTTCTTC. It specifies CSARSRIAGGYNEQFF.

The chain has TRBV7-2 and TRBJ1-4; no reliable D call. V lost 3 bases, J lost 6 bases, and 8 bases lay in between. From germline, CDR1 is SGHTA and CDR2 FQGNSA. The CDR3 length is 13 residues. The CDR3 DNA reads TGTGCCAGCAGCTTTAGGGATGATGAAAAACTGTTTTTT. This codes for CASSFRDDEKLFF.

The rearrangement uses TRBV24-1 and TRBJ2-5, with a possible D match to TRBD2 (6 bases). CDR1 is KGHDR and CDR2 is SFDVKD in the germline V gene. The CDR3 has 15 amino acids. The ends were cut back, 4 bases at V and 1 base at J, with 12 bases in the middle. The CDR3 sequence: CATSDGGTVQETQYF. In nucleotides, the CDR3 is TGTGCCACCAGTGACGGCGGGACTGTCCAAGAGACCCAGTACTTC.

This clonotype was detected a few times. This rearrangement joins TRBV12-3 or TRBV12-4 to TRBJ1-2; D not certain. CDR3 length: 15 residues. V was clipped by 3 bases and J by 4 bases, with 15 bases between them. The CDR3 spells CASSFRGSSFYGYTF. The CDR3 DNA follows: TGTGCCAGCAGTTTTAGAGGGAGTAGTTTCTATGGCTACACCTTC.

At least ten counts were recorded for this clonotype. The gene calls are TRBV10-1 and TRBJ2-2, with D maybe TRBD1 (6 bases). The CDR3 covers 15 residues. The V gene lost 5 bases and the J gene lost 5 bases, with 15 bases spanning the gap. The germline CDR1 and CDR2 sequences are WNHNN and SYGVQD (reference sequence). The CDR3 coding sequence is TGCGCCAGCAGTTACAGGGTCGAGGGGACCGGGGAGCTGTTTTTT. It translates to CASSYRVEGTGELFF.

The chain employs TRBV3-1 and TRBJ2-4; unclear D gene. CDR3 length: 15 residues. Germline-derived CDR1 and CDR2 are LGHDT and YNNKEL (reference sequence). V gave up 4 bases and J gave up 2 bases, with 12 bases separating them. The CDR3 loop is CASSLRTSSKNIQYF. The CDR3 region has the DNA TGTGCCAGCAGCCTCCGGACCTCGTCCAAAAACATTCAGTACTTC.

This clonotype showed up just once. The chain carries TRBV24-1 and TRBJ2-1, with a weak D call TRBD1 (5 bases). The CDR3 extends over 13 amino acids. The V gene's germline CDR1 is KGHDR and CDR2 SFDVKD. Trimming took off 0 bases at V and 6 bases at J, with 5 bases between the two ends. CDR3 DNA sequence: TGTGCCACCAGTGATTTGGACAGCAATGAGCAGTTCTTC. This encodes CATSDLDSNEQFF.

This clonotype was detected many times. The chain links TRBV7-6 to TRBJ1-2; no clear D. V was trimmed by 2 bases and J by 4 bases, leaving 8 bases between them. Looked up from germline, CDR1 is SGHVS and CDR2 is FNYEAQ. The CDR3 runs to 13 residues. The CDR3 sequence is CASSLQGFYGYTF. Written as DNA, the CDR3 is TGTGCCAGCAGCTTACAAGGATTCTATGGCTACACCTTC. The full variable domain, in which reference TRBV7-6 and TRBJ1-2 provide the parts outside the CDR3, is GAGVSQSPRYKVTKRGQDVALRCDPISGHVSLYWYRQALGQGPEFLTYFNYEAQQDKSGLPNDRFSAERPEGSISTLTIQRTEQRDSAMYRCASSLQGFYGYTFGSGTRLTVV.

This chain connects TRBV7-2 to TRBJ2-3, with D possibly matching TRBD2 (5 bases). Trimming removed 1 base at V and 4 bases at J, with 12 bases between. Germline V lookup: CDR1 SGHTA, CDR2 FQGNSA. CDR3 length equals 15 residues. CDR3 sequence (DNA): TGTGCCAGCAGCTTAGGGAGCGTGGAGGCAGATACGCAGTATTTT. It specifies CASSLGSVEADTQYF.